A selection of T cell receptor beta chains follows, all from one sample in a study of OX40 agonist ivuxolimab in advanced cancers. Libraries were prepared by immunoSEQ multiplex PCR; TCRdb keeps only in-frame clonotypes and omits some of them. The table has roughly 60,000 clones, 86% seen once. The starting material was CD4+ or CD8+ T cells sorted from blood, obtained in a trial of the OX40 agonist ivuxolimab. Receptors originate from an adult with an advanced solid tumor such as melanoma, head and neck, liver or kidney cancer. The CDR3 runs from the conserved cysteine through the conserved F or W. D genes are given only for firm matches. Size values are once, few and many counts, or a class for expanded clones, and some rows have none.

>TRBD2|TRBJ2-3|TRBV6-6|-
TGTGCCAGCATGACTAGCGGAGGCACAGATACGCAGTATTTT
CASMTSGGTDTQYF
>-|TRBJ1-2|TRBV19|-
TGTGCCAGTAGTATTGCACCGGGGGATGGCTACACCTTC
CASSIAPGDGYTF
>TRBD1|TRBJ2-2|TRBV5-1|-
TGCGCCAGCAGCCGAGGGACAGGGGAAGGAAAGCTGTTTTTT
CASSRGTGEGKLFF
>-|TRBJ1-3|TRBV7-6|-
TGTGCCAGCACCTTCGGATCTTTTAGCTCTGGAAACACCATATATTTT
CASTFGSFSSGNTIYF
>TRBD2|TRBJ2-3|TRBV11-2|-
TGTGCCAGCAGCTTAGTTCGACTAGCTGCTGATACGCAGTATTTT
CASSLVRLAADTQYF
>-|TRBJ1-1|TRBV28|-
TGTGCCAGCAGTGATGGGAATGACGGGGAAGCTTTCTTT
CASSDGNDGEAFF
>-|TRBJ1-4|TRBV11-3|-
TGTGCCAGCAGCTTCGATCGGAATGAAAAACTGTTTTTT
CASSFDRNEKLFF
>TRBD1|TRBJ2-7|TRBV6-6|-
TGTGCCAGCAGTTCCCCGGACAGGGCGGAGCAGTACTTC
CASSSPDRAEQYF
>-|TRBJ2-3|TRBV5-1|once
TGCGCCAGCAGCCGAGACGGGGGAAAAGATACGCAGTATTTT
CASSRDGGKDTQYF
>-|TRBJ2-7|TRBV28|-
TGTGCCAGCACCCAGGGGGGTTTCGAGCAGTACTTC
CASTQGGFEQYF
>-|TRBJ2-5|TRBV30|-
TGTGCCTGGAGTGTACGCGCGTTAGAGACCCAGTACTTC
CAWSVRALETQYF
>-|TRBJ1-2|TRBV28|-
TGTGCCAGCAGTTTATTACAGCGAAACTATGGCTACACCTTC
CASSLLQRNYGYTF
>-|TRBJ2-1|TRBV7-3|-
TGTGCCAGCAGCCTGTCGATTAACAGGGGGGGCAATGAGCAGTTCTTC
CASSLSINRGGNEQFF
>-|TRBJ2-3|TRBV11-3|-
TGTGCCAGCAGCTTCTCCCAGGCAGATACGCAGTATTTT
CASSFSQADTQYF
>TRBD1|TRBJ1-5|TRBV6-5|-
TGTGCCAGCAGTCCTTACAGGGGGGGAAATCAGCCCCAGCATTTT
CASSPYRGGNQPQHF
>-|TRBJ1-5|TRBV5-1|once
TGCGCCAGCAGCGCCGGGACGGAGAATCAGCCCCAGCATTTT
CASSAGTENQPQHF
>-|TRBJ1-1|TRBV7-8|-
TGTGCCAGCAGCCCCTTCACGGCCTTTGACTCTGAAGCTTTCTTT
CASSPFTAFDSEAFF